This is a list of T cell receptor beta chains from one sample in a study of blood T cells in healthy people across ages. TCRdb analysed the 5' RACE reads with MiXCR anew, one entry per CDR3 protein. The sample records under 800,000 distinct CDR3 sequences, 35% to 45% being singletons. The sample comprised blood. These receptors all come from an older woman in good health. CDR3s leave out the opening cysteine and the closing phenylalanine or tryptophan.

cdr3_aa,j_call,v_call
ASSQGAGYT,TRBJ1-2,TRBV6-5
ASSWDSGGELF,TRBJ2-2,TRBV5-1
ATSETNGHTRETQY,TRBJ2-5,TRBV24-1
ASSGTSGSRGDIQY,TRBJ2-4,TRBV7-2
GGGGNQPQH,TRBJ1-5,TRBV20-1
ASSPPGGRKTQY,TRBJ2-5,TRBV12-3/TRBV12-4
ASMGTGASYEQY,TRBJ2-7,TRBV7-3
ASSLPDNSYEQY,TRBJ2-7,TRBV5-1
SARGRAIPETQY,TRBJ2-5,TRBV20-1
ASSLMGTPTDTQY,TRBJ2-3,TRBV12-3/TRBV12-4
SALSGGASY,TRBJ2-5,TRBV29-1
GTGQGAFGYT,TRBJ1-2,TRBV28
ATSRETSGGIQETQF,TRBJ2-1,TRBV15
ASSTSGVPEAF,TRBJ1-1,TRBV5-1
ASSTSTGPRREQY,TRBJ2-7,TRBV7-2
ASSLFPPGVDGYT,TRBJ1-2,TRBV27
ASSLSADRTDTQY,TRBJ2-3,TRBV28
ASSFGGGNSYNEQY,TRBJ2-7,TRBV5-6